The 2 T cell receptor beta chains listed next were all sequenced from one sample in a study of T cell changes during pregnancy in multiple sclerosis. TCRdb keeps only in-frame clones here, not all; method: immunoSEQ multiplex PCR. This table has some 41,000 clones, about 88% appearing once. Sample: CD4+ T cells from peripheral blood mononuclear cells, taken after pregnancy. The source of these receptors is a female donor with multiple sclerosis, enrolled in a pregnancy study.

To note about this clone: One end of the junction does not line up with germline, which may come from a read error. The chain uses TRBV5-8 and TRBJ2-7, with 11 bases lining up with TRBD2. The CDR3 is 17 amino acids. The germline V gene encodes CDR1 SGHTS and CDR2 YDEGEE. The DNA of the CDR3 is TGTGCCAGCAGCCCCATTAGCGGGAGGGCCAGCTCCCACGAGCAGTACTTC. Its translation is CASSPISGRASSHEQYF.

The V call is TRBV15, the J call TRBJ2-5; the match to TRBD1 covers 9 bases. V shed 0 bases and J 6 bases; nucleotides not matched to a gene: 5. Germline CDR1 and CDR2: LNHNV and YYDKDF (reference sequence). This CDR3 is built from 15 residues. This chain's CDR3 is CATSRDRGQGQTQYF. In DNA form, the CDR3 reads TGTGCCACCAGCAGAGATCGGGGACAGGGACAGACCCAGTACTTC. Supplemented by reference TRBV15 and TRBJ2-5, the full variable domain reads DAMVIQNPRYQVTQFGKPVTLSCSQTLNHNVMYWYQQKSSQAPKLLFHYYDKDFNNEADTPDNFQSRRPNTSFCFLDIRSPGLGDTAMYLCATSRDRGQGQTQYFGPGTRLLVL.